This T cell receptor beta chain was recorded in a study of T cell changes during pregnancy in multiple sclerosis. TCRdb's table, derived via immunoSEQ multiplex PCR, lists solely in-frame clones and lacks some. Among under 90,000 clones listed, just under 95% were seen once. The sequences come from peripheral blood, collected after pregnancy. This TCR derives from a female donor in good health, enrolled as a control in a pregnancy study.

For the CDR3, the DNA is TGTGCCAGCGCCCCCGTCGTTCGGCCAGAGGGTGAAGCTTTCTTT. Protein sequence: CASAPVVRPEGEAFF. V gene TRBV11-2 combines with J gene TRBJ1-1, with unresolved D. This CDR3 has 15 residues. Germline V CDR1 and CDR2: SGHAT, FQNNGV. Trimming removed 8 bases from V and 7 bases from J, with 23 bases in between.